Below are 15 T cell receptor beta chains sequenced from a single sample in a study of T cells in Graves' hyperthyroidism and ophthalmopathy. Amplified TCR beta CDR3 regions came from RNA transcripts. A set of HTBI primers served as the primers for a first-round RT-PCR of the TCR CDR3. Each CDR3 protein is one row after TCRdb ran MiXCR on the multiplex PCR reads. The sample yields about 420,000 distinct CDR3 sequences, approximately 14% seen once. Input material: blood. The receptors here all came from a woman between 18 and 30 years old with Graves' hyperthyroidism.

This clonotype was seen just once. The J gene is TRBJ1-1, the V gene TRBV28; perhaps TRBD1 as D (5 bases). The CDR3 totals 13 residues. The germline V gene has CDR1 MDHEN and CDR2 SYDVKM. Trimming took off 6 bases at V and 4 bases at J, with 12 bases between the two ends. The CDR3, as DNA: TGTGCCAGCAGAGACCTGGGGGGCACTGAAGCTTTCTTT. Encoded protein: CASRDLGGTEAFF.

In this sample, this clonotype turned up many times. This sequence joins TRBV29-1 and TRBJ1-1, with no clear D. V lost 8 bases to trimming and J lost 1 base, with 14 bases between them. Germline V gene lookup returns CDR1 SQVTM and CDR2 ANQGSEA. This CDR3 comprises 13 residues. The CDR3 DNA follows: TGCAGCCCCGGGAAATTTGGGAACACTGAAGCTTTCTTT. This codes for CSPGKFGNTEAFF.

About this clonotype itself: This clone may be a read error of a much larger clone one base away. This chain uses TRBV6-2 or TRBV6-3 with TRBJ2-1; D gene uncertain. Per germline, CDR1 MNHEY and CDR2 SVGEGT. The CDR3 is 11 amino acids. Trimming took off 6 bases at V and 9 bases at J, with 9 bases between the two ends. CDR3 protein: CASRIMVEQFF. For the CDR3, the DNA is TGTGCCAGCAGAATCATGGTTGAGCAGTTCTTC.

This clonotype came up many times. The chain is built from TRBV29-1 and TRBJ2-3; 9 nucleotides line up with TRBD1. The CDR3 is 14 amino acids. J was trimmed by 2 bases and V by 6 bases; bases with no gene match: 6. Looked up from germline, CDR1 is SQVTM and CDR2 is ANQGSEA. The CDR3 DNA follows: TGCAGCGTGGAGGGACAGGGCCACACAGATACGCAGTATTTT. The encoded protein is CSVEGQGHTDTQYF.

This clonotype was counted between two and nine times. The CDR3 protein is CAISGPGSSVGQFF. The CDR3 region has the DNA TGTGCCATCAGTGGGCCGGGATCCTCTGTGGGGCAGTTCTTC. This chain joins TRBV10-3 and TRBJ2-1; possible D gene TRBD2, 5 bases. The CDR3 totals 14 residues. Trimming removed 4 bases from V and 12 bases from J, with 19 bases in between. Germline CDR1 reads ENHRY; CDR2 reads SYGVKD.

This clonotype was counted at least ten times. The chain carries TRBV6-1 and TRBJ2-1; no reliable D call. Germline V gene sequence: CDR1 MNHNS, CDR2 SASEGT. The CDR3 totals 14 residues. The V end was cut by 2 bases, the J end by 7 bases, with 12 bases between. The CDR3 loop reads CASSETASVNEQFF. DNA for the CDR3: TGTGCCAGCAGTGAAACGGCCAGTGTAAATGAGCAGTTCTTC.

This clonotype was detected ten times or more. V usage is TRBV2 and J usage is TRBJ2-7; possible D gene TRBD2, 6 bases. The CDR3 spans 13 residues. V lost 6 bases, J lost 3 bases, and 12 bases lay in between. Germline V gene lookup returns CDR1 SNHLY and CDR2 FYNNEI. CDR3: CASSRGAVYEQYF. In DNA form, the CDR3 reads TGTGCCAGCAGCCGCGGGGCGGTCTACGAGCAGTACTTC.

This clonotype has at least ten counts. V usage is TRBV12-3 or TRBV12-4 and J usage is TRBJ2-2; D gene uncertain. This CDR3 spans 14 amino acids. V lost 2 bases, J lost 5 bases, and 9 bases lay in between. CDR3 sequence: CASSLSRPTGELFF. The DNA of the CDR3 is TGTGCCAGCAGTTTAAGTCGGCCGACCGGGGAGCTGTTTTTT.

V gene TRBV20-1 combines with J gene TRBJ1-2, with TRBD1 matching 9 bases. V shed 2 bases, J shed 3 bases, and the junction held 10 bases outside the gene matches. This CDR3 comprises 16 residues. In germline, CDR1 is DFQATT, CDR2 SNEGSKA (reference sequence). In DNA form, the CDR3 reads TGCAGTGCTAGATCATTGGACAGGGGAGACGACTATGGCTACACCTTC. This translates into CSARSLDRGDDYGYTF.

With respect to this clonotype: A read error may explain this, as a much larger clone is one base away. This chain links TRBV7-8 with TRBJ2-1, with D possibly TRBD2 on 7 matching bases. There are 13 residues in the CDR3. Trimming left V 4 bases short and J 9 bases short, with 13 bases between. In germline, CDR1 is SGHVS, CDR2 FQNEAQ. CDR3 DNA: TGTGCCAGCAGCTACGCAGGGGAGGGTGAGCAGTTCTTC. It codes for CASSYAGEGEQFF.

The V and J genes are TRBV6-5 and TRBJ2-2; D is uncertain. CDR3 length: 14 residues. In germline, CDR1 is MNHEY, CDR2 SVGAGI. Trimming shortened V by 2 bases and J by 0 bases, and 4 bases separated the two germline ends. The CDR3 is CASSYQTNTGELFF. The CDR3 coding sequence is TGTGCCAGCAGTTACCAAACGAACACCGGGGAGCTGTTTTTT.

The chain links TRBV19 to TRBJ1-1; TRBD1 matches at 8 bases. Germline CDR1 and CDR2: LNHDA and SQIVND (reference sequence). V shed 3 bases, J shed 2 bases, and the junction held 2 bases outside the gene matches. The CDR3 spans 14 residues. The CDR3 spells CASSIQGANTEAFF. In DNA, the CDR3 is TGTGCCAGTAGTATCCAGGGGGCTAACACTGAAGCTTTCTTT.

The table lists this clonotype with many counts. CDR3 residues: CASSNLRGDTQYF. The CDR3 region has the DNA TGTGCCAGCAGTAATCTTAGGGGAGATACGCAGTATTTT. V gene TRBV2 combines with J gene TRBJ2-3; a possible D gene is TRBD1 (5 bases). V was trimmed by 5 bases and J by 5 bases, leaving 11 bases between them. The CDR3 totals 13 residues. The V gene's germline CDR1 is SNHLY and CDR2 FYNNEI. Full variable domain (rest looked up from reference TRBV2 and TRBJ2-3): EPEVTQTPSHQVTQMGQEVILRCVPISNHLYFYWYRQILGQKVEFLVSFYNNEISEKSEIFDDQFSVERPDGSNFTLKIRSTKLEDSAMYFCASSNLRGDTQYFGPGTRLTVL.

The chain uses TRBV19 and TRBJ1-3; tentative D call: TRBD1 (6 bases). V lost 3 bases and J lost 0, with 15 bases in between. The CDR3 sequence is 17 residues long. The germline V gene encodes CDR1 LNHDA and CDR2 SQIVND (reference sequence). The CDR3, as DNA: TGTGCCAGTAGTATCCAAACTAGGGGGGACTCTGGAAACACCATATATTTT. As protein: CASSIQTRGDSGNTIYF.

This clonotype occurred many times. A junction end diverges from the germline sequence, so it may reflect a read error. J is TRBJ1-1 and V is TRBV29-1; 8 bases align to TRBD1. The V gene's germline CDR1 is SQVTM and CDR2 ANQGSEA. The CDR3 length is 15 residues. The DNA for the CDR3 is TGCAGCGTAGAAGGTCTTTCAGGGGGCTTCACTGAAGCTTTCTTT. This sequence encodes CSVEGLSGGFTEAFF. The full variable domain, in which reference TRBV29-1 and TRBJ1-1 provide the parts outside the CDR3, is SAVISQKPSRDICQRGTSLTIQCQVDSQVTMMFWYRQQPGQSLTLIATANQGSEATYESGFVIDKFPISRPNLTFSTLTVSNMSPEDSSIYLCSVEGLSGGFTEAFFGQGTRLTVV.